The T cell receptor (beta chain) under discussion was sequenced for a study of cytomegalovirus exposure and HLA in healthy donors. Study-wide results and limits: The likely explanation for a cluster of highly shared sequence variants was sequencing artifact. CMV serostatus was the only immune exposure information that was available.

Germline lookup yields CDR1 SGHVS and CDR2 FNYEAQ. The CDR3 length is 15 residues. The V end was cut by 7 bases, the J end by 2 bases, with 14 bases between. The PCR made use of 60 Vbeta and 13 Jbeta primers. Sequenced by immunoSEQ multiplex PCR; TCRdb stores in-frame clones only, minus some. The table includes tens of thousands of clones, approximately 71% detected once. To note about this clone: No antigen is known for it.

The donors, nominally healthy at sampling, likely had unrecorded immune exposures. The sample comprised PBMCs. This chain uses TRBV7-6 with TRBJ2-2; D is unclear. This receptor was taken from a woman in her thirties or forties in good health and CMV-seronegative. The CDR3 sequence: CASTYSGANTGELFF. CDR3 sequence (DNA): TGTGCCAGCACCTATTCCGGTGCAAACACCGGGGAGCTGTTTTTT.